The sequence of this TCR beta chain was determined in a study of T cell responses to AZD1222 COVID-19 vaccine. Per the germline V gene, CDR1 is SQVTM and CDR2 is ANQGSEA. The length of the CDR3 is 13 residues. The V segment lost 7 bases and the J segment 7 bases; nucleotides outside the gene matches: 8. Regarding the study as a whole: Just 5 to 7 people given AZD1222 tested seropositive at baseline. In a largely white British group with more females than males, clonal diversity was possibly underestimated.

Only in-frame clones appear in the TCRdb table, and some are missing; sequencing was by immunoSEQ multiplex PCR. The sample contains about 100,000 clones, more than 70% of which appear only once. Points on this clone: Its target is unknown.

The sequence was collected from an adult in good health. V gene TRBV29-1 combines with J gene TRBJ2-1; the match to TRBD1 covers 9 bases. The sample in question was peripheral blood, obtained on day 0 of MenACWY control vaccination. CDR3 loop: CSGDRGKRNEQFF. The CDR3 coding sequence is TGCAGCGGCGACAGGGGGAAAAGGAATGAGCAGTTCTTC.